These 21 T cell receptor beta chains came from one sample sequenced in a study of blood T cell repertoires in COVID-19 (dated by TCRdb to the early 2020s). The library was obtained by the immunoSEQ multiplex PCR assay. TCRdb took over this immuneACCESS table, retaining in-frame rearrangements with V and J assigned. Such tables are incomplete; in checked studies, under half of the missing clones stem from an unresolved V gene, and the remainder is unexplained. This sample comprises under 200,000 clones, nearly 90% of them detected only once. The ten largest clones add up to 20% to 25% of the sample. Sequences were obtained from peripheral blood. The origin of the receptors is a man aged 55 to 70 with active or convalescent COVID-19.

The genes are TRBV19 and TRBJ2-7; the match to TRBD1 covers 9 bases. Germline V gene data show CDR1 as LNHDA and CDR2 as SQIVND (reference sequence). This CDR3 is built from 15 residues. After removal of 5 bases from V and 0 bases from J, the junction contained 5 bases not matched to a gene. The CDR3 bases are TGTGCCAGTAGTTTGGGACAGGGCATCTCCTACGAGCAGTACTTC. Amino acid sequence: CASSLGQGISYEQYF.

The V and J genes are TRBV9 and TRBJ2-6; 8 positions agree with TRBD1. Germline assignment: CDR1 SGDLS and CDR2 YYNGEE. Germline trimming cut 0 bases from V and 2 bases from J; bases unmatched to any gene: 4. CDR3 size: 17 residues. This CDR3 reads CASSVAAGGTGANVLTF. In DNA, the CDR3 is TGTGCCAGCAGCGTAGCAGCAGGGGGCACTGGGGCCAACGTCCTGACTTTC.

This clone was counted a single time. The chain couples TRBV27 to TRBJ1-2; D perhaps matches TRBD1 (5 bases). Trimming pared 4 bases from V and 8 bases from J, leaving 23 bases between. The CDR3 consists of 16 residues. Germline CDR1 MNHEY, CDR2 SMNVEV (reference sequence). The CDR3 here is CASSSLSGSLLRGYTF. The CDR3 region has the DNA TGTGCCAGCAGTTCCCTCTCAGGGTCTCTCTTAAGGGGCTACACCTTC.

This clone turned up a few times. The J gene is TRBJ2-2, the V gene TRBV6-5; D gene uncertain. This CDR3 comprises 16 residues. CDR1 is MNHEY and CDR2 is SVGAGI in the germline V gene. V lost 0 bases to trimming and J lost 2 bases, with 10 bases between them. DNA of the CDR3: TGTGCCAGCAGTTACTCCGTCTATATTAACACCGGGGAGCTGTTTTTT. Its protein is CASSYSVYINTGELFF.

This chain connects TRBV15 to TRBJ1-6, with D possibly matching TRBD1 (5 bases). V dropped 0 bases and J dropped 6 bases, with 9 bases sitting between them. The CDR3 totals 15 residues. Germline V CDR1 and CDR2: LNHNV, YYDKDF (reference sequence). CDR3 in amino acids: CATSRDARVNSPLHF. CDR3 nucleotide sequence: TGTGCCACCAGCAGAGATGCCAGGGTTAATTCACCCCTCCACTTT.

J is TRBJ2-3 and V is TRBV5-4, with D possibly matching TRBD2 (5 bases). Germline CDR1 is SGHNT and CDR2 is YYREEE (reference sequence). Between the trimmed V and J ends, which lost 3 bases and 4 bases, there was a span of 9 bases. The CDR3 runs to 13 residues. In nucleotides, the CDR3 is TGTGCCAGCAGCTGGGGAGACGCAGATACGCAGTATTTT. Protein product: CASSWGDADTQYF.

The genes are TRBV5-4 and TRBJ2-4; D is unclear. The germline V gene encodes CDR1 SGHNT and CDR2 YYREEE (reference sequence). The CDR3 is 16 residues long. V lost 3 bases, J lost 1 base, and 14 bases lay in between. The CDR3 reads CASSSPASAAKNIQYF. CDR3 DNA sequence: TGTGCCAGCAGCTCCCCCGCTAGTGCGGCCAAAAACATTCAGTACTTC.

V usage is TRBV28 and J usage is TRBJ2-1; no reliable D call. Trimming removed 3 bases from V and 8 bases from J, with 8 bases in between. Germline CDR1 reads MDHEN; CDR2 reads SYDVKM. CDR3 size: 12 residues. The DNA of the CDR3 is TGTGCCAGCAGTTTCGGTTGGTATGAGCAGTTCTTC. It specifies CASSFGWYEQFF.

This clone was picked up a small number of times. In DNA form, the CDR3 reads TGTGCCAGCTCACCGACTAGGGGACAGGGCTTGAACACCGGGGAGCTGTTTTTT. Amino acid sequence: CASSPTRGQGLNTGELFF. This rearrangement joins TRBV18 to TRBJ2-2; 9 nucleotides agree with TRBD1. V was pared by 3 bases and J by 1 base, with 9 bases of the junction left unmatched. Per germline, CDR1 KGHSH and CDR2 LQKENI. The CDR3 has 18 amino acids.

The gene calls are TRBV5-1 and TRBJ1-4; no reliable D call. The CDR3 extends over 15 amino acids. Germline assignment: CDR1 SGHRS and CDR2 YFSETQ. Trimming removed 2 bases from V and 8 bases from J, with 16 bases in between. CDR3 loop: CASSLDRAGGEKLFF. The CDR3 DNA follows: TGCGCCAGCAGCTTAGATCGGGCAGGAGGAGAAAAACTGTTTTTT.

A single count supports this clone. The CDR3 loop reads CASSSTPWTGDGYTF. The CDR3 coding sequence is TGCGCCAGCAGCTCTACCCCGTGGACAGGGGACGGCTACACCTTC. J is TRBJ1-2 and V is TRBV5-1; 9 bases are shared with TRBD1. This CDR3 spans 15 amino acids. Germline trimming cut 3 bases from V and 8 bases from J; bases unmatched to any gene: 11. The germline CDR1 and CDR2 sequences are SGHRS and YFSETQ.

The rearrangement joins TRBV24-1 to TRBJ1-2; the D is unclear. V dropped 6 bases and J dropped 0 bases, with 4 bases sitting between them. The V gene's germline CDR1 is KGHDR and CDR2 SFDVKD. The CDR3 runs 12 residues. The CDR3 sequence is CATSTANYGYTF. In DNA, the CDR3 is TGTGCCACCAGTACAGCTAACTATGGCTACACCTTC.

This clone was counted between two and nine times. The chain uses TRBV3-1 (or the pseudogene TRBV3-2) and TRBJ2-1, with a weak D call TRBD2 (6 bases). Trimming pared 2 bases from V and 7 bases from J, leaving 15 bases between. Germline V CDR1 and CDR2: LGHDT, YNNKEL (reference sequence). This CDR3 has 15 residues. The CDR3 DNA reads TGTGCCAGCAGCCAAATTTCCGGGACTGGGAATGAGCAGTTCTTC. Translated: CASSQISGTGNEQFF.

This chain connects TRBV5-6 to TRBJ2-7; 7 nucleotides align to TRBD1. This CDR3 spans 16 amino acids. V gave up 2 bases and J gave up 6 bases; unmatched junction bases: 14. From germline, CDR1 is SGHDT and CDR2 YYEEEE. In DNA, the CDR3 is TGTGCCAGCAGCTTTATTCCGGGACAGAGGGGACCCGAGCAGTACTTC. It codes for CASSFIPGQRGPEQYF.

The CDR3: CASSVQGSGELFF. CDR3 in DNA: TGTGCCAGCAGCGTACAGGGTTCCGGGGAGCTGTTTTTT. The V call is TRBV6-5, the J call TRBJ2-2; the D gene is possibly TRBD1 (6 bases). The V end lost 6 bases, the J end lost 6 bases, and 11 bases lay between the germline ends. CDR1 and CDR2 from the germline V gene are MNHEY and SVGAGI. This CDR3 is 13 amino acids long.

The CDR3 DNA is TGTGCCAGCAGCTTAGGCCGACACCCGAACACTGAAGCTTTCTTT. As protein: CASSLGRHPNTEAFF. The chain uses TRBV7-6 and TRBJ1-1; D remains unclear. The germline CDR1 and CDR2 sequences are SGHVS and FNYEAQ. There are 15 residues in the CDR3. V was shortened by 1 base and J by 1 base, with 10 bases between the two germline ends.

For this clone: Additional DNA sequences in this sample encode the identical CDR3. V usage is TRBV5-1 and J usage is TRBJ2-3; D is perhaps TRBD2 (5 bases). V lost 0 bases, J lost 2 bases, and 7 bases lay in between. Germline CDR1 is SGHRS and CDR2 is YFSETQ. This CDR3 has 14 residues. CDR3 amino acids: CASSLGGYTDTQYF. CDR3 bases: TGCGCCAGCAGCTTGGGAGGGTACACAGATACGCAGTATTTT. Based on the CDR3 plus reference TRBV5-1 and TRBJ2-3, the full variable domain is KAGVTQTPRYLIKTRGQQVTLSCSPISGHRSVSWYQQTPGQGLQFLFEYFSETQRNKGNFPGRFSGRQFSNSRSEMNVSTLELGDSALYLCASSLGGYTDTQYFGPGTRLTVL.

The chain combines TRBV6-2 or TRBV6-3 with TRBJ1-5, with TRBD1 matching over 7 bases. This CDR3 has 15 amino acids. Trimming removed 5 bases from V and 0 bases from J; junction bases left unmatched: 4. Germline CDR1 and CDR2: MNHEY and SVGEGT. The CDR3 region has the DNA TGTGCCAGCAGTAGGGACAGTAATAGCAATCAGCCCCAGCATTTT. Amino acid sequence: CASSRDSNSNQPQHF.

The chain couples TRBV9 to TRBJ1-5; 7 bases line up with TRBD1. This CDR3 has 15 residues. With V trimmed by 4 bases and J by 5 bases, 9 bases remained unmatched. Germline CDR1 SGDLS, CDR2 YYNGEE. Here the CDR3 DNA reads TGTGCCAGCAGCCCTGAAGGGGGCGAATATCAGCCCCAGCATTTT. Translation: CASSPEGGEYQPQHF.

The gene calls are TRBV5-1 and TRBJ2-1, with 7 positions matching TRBD1. This CDR3 comprises 15 residues. Germline lookup yields CDR1 SGHRS and CDR2 YFSETQ. V was pared by 0 bases and J by 1 base, with 1 base of the junction left unmatched. CDR3 region: CASSLAGQSYNEQFF. CDR3 DNA: TGCGCCAGCAGCTTGGCGGGACAGTCCTACAATGAGCAGTTCTTC. Variable domain in full (rest from reference TRBV5-1 and TRBJ2-1): KAGVTQTPRYLIKTRGQQVTLSCSPISGHRSVSWYQQTPGQGLQFLFEYFSETQRNKGNFPGRFSGRQFSNSRSEMNVSTLELGDSALYLCASSLAGQSYNEQFFGPGTRLTVL.

V gene TRBV7-3 combines with J gene TRBJ2-5; D not resolved. V was clipped by 5 bases and J by 4 bases, with 11 bases between them. CDR1 is SGHTA and CDR2 is FQGTGA in the germline V gene. The CDR3 extends over 13 amino acids. The CDR3 DNA is TGTGCCAGCAGCCTCTTCCGAGGAGAGACCCAGTACTTC. Amino acids: CASSLFRGETQYF.